Given below is one T cell receptor beta chain in context. The antigen remains undetermined. Profiled with immunoSEQ multiplex PCR; TCRdb holds only in-frame clones, not every one. The sample lists 400,000 to 550,000 clones, 65% to 80% seen once, with roughly 12% in the top ten. The sample belongs to a study of shared clonotypes between healthy human individuals. Study details: Donors were two women and three men aged 18 to 49. Findings and caveats of the study: Only blood underwent sampling, and tissue repertoires likely differ.

Samples left unsorted employed about 100 million PBMCs for genomic DNA. Looked up from germline, CDR1 is GTSNPN and CDR2 is SVGIG (reference sequence). The CDR3 has 13 amino acids. The ends were cut back, 8 bases at V and 0 bases at J, with 13 bases in the middle. The chain carries TRBV30 and TRBJ1-1, with D uncertain. The clonotype was recovered from a middle-aged woman in good health. Some clones in this sample may be carry-over from other donors' samples. The sample was PBMCs. The CDR3 DNA is TGTGCCCGACGGGCTACACTGAACACTGAAGCTTTCTTT. Translation gives CARRATLNTEAFF.